The rows below give T cell receptor beta chains drawn from one sample of a study of CD4 T cells in relation to SARS-CoV-2 and coronaviruses. Sequencing used immunoSEQ multiplex PCR; TCRdb keeps in-frame clones, though not all of them. This table has roughly 23,000 clones, roughly 80% appearing once. No antigen is known for these receptors. The specimen was CD4+ T cells from PBMCs, cultured in vitro. These receptors came from a human donor in good health. Both conserved end residues are part of each CDR3. A D gene is named only where the DNA matches it firmly. Size is stated for part of the rows, as once, few or many counts, or as a class when the clone is expanded.

abundance	v_gene	d_gene	j_gene	CDR3nt	CDR3aa
NA	TRBV29-1	NA	TRBJ2-7	TGCAGCGTTGTTCGGGGGTACGAGCAGTACTTC	CSVVRGYEQYF
NA	TRBV5-5	NA	TRBJ2-2	TGTGCCAGCAGCTTTGAGAACACCGGGGAGCTGTTTTTT	CASSFENTGELFF
NA	TRBV30	NA	TRBJ1-1	TGTGCCTGGAGCCGGCAGGACACTGAAGCTTTCTTT	CAWSRQDTEAFF
NA	TRBV2	NA	TRBJ1-1	TGTGCCAGCAAGAGGAATACGAACACTGAAGCTTTCTTT	CASKRNTNTEAFF
NA	TRBV11-2	TRBD2	TRBJ2-5	TGTGCCAGCAGCCGCGGGACTAGCGGGAGAGAGACCCAGTACTTC	CASSRGTSGRETQYF
NA	TRBV19	NA	TRBJ1-5	TGTGCCAGTAGTATCGGCGGAGGGGAACGTCAGCCCCAGCATTTT	CASSIGGGERQPQHF
NA	TRBV5-1	NA	TRBJ2-7	TGCGCCAGCAGCTTGGCAACCCGAGGGTTTGACGAGCAGTACTTC	CASSLATRGFDEQYF
NA	TRBV5-6	NA	TRBJ2-3	TGTGCCAGCAGTTTCACAATCCGAGGTCGTTCGGATACGCAGTATTTT	CASSFTIRGRSDTQYF
NA	TRBV6-5	NA	TRBJ2-1	TGTGCCAGCGACGAACAGATGTCGACTTACAATGAGCAGTTCTTC	CASDEQMSTYNEQFF
NA	TRBV5-4	NA	TRBJ2-1	TGTGCCAGCAGCTCGGGGGCCAGCTCCTACAATGAGCAGTTCTTC	CASSSGASSYNEQFF
NA	TRBV28	NA	TRBJ1-4	TGTGCCAGCAGTTTTTATAGGACTAATGAAAAACTGTTTTTT	CASSFYRTNEKLFF
few	TRBV5-1	TRBD1	TRBJ1-2	TGCGCCAGCAGACGGGACAGCACGAAATATGGCTACACCTTC	CASRRDSTKYGYTF
NA	TRBV5-1	NA	TRBJ2-1	TGCGCCAGCAGCTCGGAGGGCAGGGGGAATGGCAATGAGCAGTTCTTC	CASSSEGRGNGNEQFF
NA	TRBV2	TRBD2	TRBJ2-7	TGTGCCAGCAGTGGGAGCGGGAAAACCTACGAGCAGTACTTC	CASSGSGKTYEQYF
NA	TRBV30	NA	TRBJ1-1	TGTGCCTGGAGTGTCGCCATAATGAACACTGAAGCTTTCTTT	CAWSVAIMNTEAFF
NA	TRBV19	NA	TRBJ2-5	TGTGCCAGTAGCGCACAAAATCAAGAGACCCAGTACTTC	CASSAQNQETQYF
NA	TRBV18	NA	TRBJ2-1	TGTGCCAGCTCAAGGACTGGATACAATGAGCAGTTCTTC	CASSRTGYNEQFF